This T cell receptor beta chain derives from a study of blood T cell repertoires in COVID-19. Enrollees, about 18 to 90 years old, lived in roughly 24 US areas. The CDR3 covers 14 residues. J lost 9 bases, V lost 5 bases, and 7 bases had no gene match. Germline CDR1 SGHTA, CDR2 FQGNSA. Sequencing was performed with immunoSEQ multiplex PCR; in TCRdb, only in-frame clones are kept and a portion is missing. The sample shows some 180,000 clones, 82% of them seen only once. The J gene is TRBJ2-7, the V gene TRBV7-2; TRBD2 aligns across 13 bases. This TCR was sampled from a woman aged 60-70 years with acute COVID-19. Sequenced material: PBMCs or T cells enriched from blood (not recorded which). The CDR3: CASSPGLAGSPQYF. CDR3 nucleotides: TGTGCCAGCAGCCCGGGACTAGCGGGATCGCCGCAGTACTTC.